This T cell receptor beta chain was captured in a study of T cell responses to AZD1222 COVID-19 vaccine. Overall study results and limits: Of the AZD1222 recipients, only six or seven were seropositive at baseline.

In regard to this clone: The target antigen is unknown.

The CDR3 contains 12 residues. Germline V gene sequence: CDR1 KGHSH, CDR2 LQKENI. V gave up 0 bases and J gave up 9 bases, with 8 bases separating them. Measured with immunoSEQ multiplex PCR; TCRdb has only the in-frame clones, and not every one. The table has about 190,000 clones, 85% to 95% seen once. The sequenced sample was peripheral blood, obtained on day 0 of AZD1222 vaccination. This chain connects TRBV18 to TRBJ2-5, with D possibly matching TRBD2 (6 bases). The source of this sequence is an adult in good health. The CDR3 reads CASSPPPGAQYF. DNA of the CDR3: TGTGCCAGCTCACCACCGCCGGGGGCCCAGTACTTC.